The clone carrying this T cell receptor (beta chain) was counted many times. Its antigen is unidentified. The sample comes from a study of T cells in Graves' hyperthyroidism and ophthalmopathy. RNA transcripts yielded amplified TCR beta CDR3 regions. The HTBI set primed first-round TCR CDR3 RT-PCR. TCRdb re-analysed the multiplex PCR reads in MiXCR, keeping a single row per CDR3 protein. The data contain nearly 600,000 distinct CDR3 sequences, more than 13% of them singletons. The CDR3 is 17 residues long. CDR1 and CDR2 from the germline V gene are SGHTA and FQGNSA. V gave up 1 base and J gave up 0 bases; unmatched junction bases: 5. Study-level points and caveats: Most thyroid-expanded clonotypes above 0.001 were also found in blood.

The study included ophthalmopathy patients with Clinical Activity Score at least 3, NOSPECS grade at least 4 and duration under 3 months. Pregnant or lactating patients were excluded, as were those with uncontrolled infection or other autoimmune disease. This receptor was identified in a woman aged 18-30 years with Graves' ophthalmopathy. Input material: blood. The rearrangement links TRBV7-2 to TRBJ2-3; 9 bases are shared with TRBD2. The CDR3 sequence is CASSLVLAGPSTDTQYF. The DNA of the CDR3 is TGTGCCAGCAGCTTAGTCCTAGCGGGACCTAGCACAGATACGCAGTATTTT.